These 21 T cell receptor beta chains were all obtained from the same sample, sequenced in a study of shared clonotypes between healthy human individuals (dated by TCRdb to 2018 to 2020). CD8 naive samples were CD45RO-negative cells positively selected for CCR7, giving a CD45RA+CCR7+ population that excluded TemRA cells. Library generation was performed with the immunoSEQ multiplex PCR assay. TCRdb took this table from immuneACCESS and kept in-frame rearrangements with V and J called. Such tables lack part of the clones; where checked against another copy, unresolved V genes explain under half of the gap, and the rest is unexplained. This sample gives roughly 2 million clones in total; roughly 94% of them show up just once. In total, the top ten clones hold more than 0.95% of the sample. Specimen: naive CD8+ T cells sorted from blood. The cell subset or site tag for this specimen amounts to: CD45RA+CCR7+. These receptor sequences come from a man aged 18-30 years in good health.

The CDR3 DNA is TGTGCCAGCAGCCCGGGACAGGGTACCTACGAGCAGTACTTC. It is translated as CASSPGQGTYEQYF. J is TRBJ2-7 and V is TRBV7-9, with 9 bases that match TRBD1. V gave up 5 bases and J gave up 2 bases; unmatched junction bases: 4. Germline V gives CDR1 SEHNR, CDR2 FQNEAQ (reference sequence). This CDR3 comprises 14 residues.

This chain joins TRBV11-2 and TRBJ2-5, with TRBD2 identical over 10 bases. The trim removed 6 bases at V and 5 bases at J, leaving 15 bases unmatched. This CDR3 has 17 amino acids. The germline V gene encodes CDR1 SGHAT and CDR2 FQNNGV. Here the CDR3 reads CASSRTSGGSLGETQYF. CDR3 coding DNA: TGTGCCAGCAGTAGGACTAGCGGTGGCTCCCTAGGGGAGACCCAGTACTTC.

This clone was found once. The rearrangement joins TRBV27 to TRBJ2-7; weak D call: TRBD1 (6 bases). Germline V gives CDR1 MNHEY, CDR2 SMNVEV (reference sequence). V was clipped by 5 bases and J by 0 bases, with 11 bases between them. The CDR3 is 14 amino acids. The CDR3 loop reads CASSQWDTSYEQYF. CDR3 coding DNA: TGTGCCAGCAGTCAGTGGGACACCTCCTACGAGCAGTACTTC.

The sample holds one count of this clone. J is TRBJ1-1 and V is TRBV7-8, with D uncertain. The germline CDR1 and CDR2 sequences are SGHVS and FQNEAQ. The V end lost 0 bases, the J end lost 4 bases, and 12 bases lay between the germline ends. The CDR3 extends over 15 amino acids. The CDR3 loop is CASSLATEGFTEAFF. In DNA form, the CDR3 reads TGTGCCAGCAGCTTAGCTACTGAAGGGTTCACTGAAGCTTTCTTT.

The V and J genes are TRBV27 and TRBJ2-7; possibly TRBD1 for D (5 bases). The CDR3 is 16 residues long. V was shortened by 5 bases and J by 1 base, with 18 bases between the two germline ends. CDR1 MNHEY and CDR2 SMNVEV come from the germline V gene (reference sequence). The CDR3 region has the DNA TGTGCCAGCAGTACCGGGCCAGGGTCCGGGTCCTACGAGCAGTACTTC. This translates into CASSTGPGSGSYEQYF.

The chain joins TRBV19 to TRBJ1-1; D call uncertain. The V gene's germline CDR1 is LNHDA and CDR2 SQIVND (reference sequence). The CDR3 is 12 residues long. V lost 6 bases and J 5 bases, leaving 10 bases between the germline ends. The CDR3 DNA follows: TGTGCCAGTAGCTTCTTTGGGACTGAAGCTTTCTTT. Amino acid sequence: CASSFFGTEAFF.

As to this clone: The sample has other DNA sequences that encode this CDR3 too. The chain is built from TRBV29-1 and TRBJ2-2, with D uncertain. The CDR3 consists of 13 residues. The V end lost 1 base, the J end lost 1 base, and 4 bases lay between the germline ends. CDR1 and CDR2 from the germline V gene are SQVTM and ANQGSEA. DNA for the CDR3: TGCAGCGTTGAAGGGCAGAACACCGGGGAGCTGTTTTTT. Its translation is CSVEGQNTGELFF.

CDR3 bases: TGTGCCAGCAGTGAGGGGGTTGGGCAGGAGACCCAGTACTTC. Protein: CASSEGVGQETQYF. V usage is TRBV25-1 and J usage is TRBJ2-5, with D tentatively TRBD1 or TRBD2 (5 bases each). Trimming shortened V by 3 bases and J by 5 bases, and 13 bases separated the two germline ends. This CDR3 region has 14 residues. Germline loops: CDR1 MGHDK, CDR2 SYGVNS. Using reference TRBV25-1 and TRBJ2-5 for the parts outside the CDR3, the full variable domain is EADIYQTPRYLVIGTGKKITLECSQTMGHDKMYWYQQDPGMELHLIHYSYGVNSTEKGDLSSESTVSRIRTEHFPLTLESARPSHTSQYLCASSEGVGQETQYFGPGTRLLVL.

Concerning this clone: Other DNA sequences of this sample code for an identical CDR3. The chain couples TRBV28 to TRBJ2-7; possible D gene TRBD1, 5 bases. In germline, CDR1 is MDHEN, CDR2 SYDVKM. The CDR3 has 15 residues. The V and J ends lost 6 bases and 7 bases respectively, with 22 bases between them. The CDR3 region has the DNA TGTGCCAGCAGCTCCCTCACGACAGCTCTCCTAGAGCAGTACTTC. Protein sequence: CASSSLTTALLEQYF.

The chain links TRBV7-9 to TRBJ2-7; 8 bases fit TRBD1. The CDR3 is made up of 15 amino acids. Trimming at V came to 6 bases and at J to 3 bases, leaving 10 bases not matched to a gene. CDR1 and CDR2 (germline): SEHNR, FQNEAQ (reference sequence). CDR3 nucleotide sequence: TGTGCCAGCAGTTACCCGGACAGGGCCGTCTACGAGCAGTACTTC. This gives the protein CASSYPDRAVYEQYF.

With respect to this clone: Other nucleotide sequences from this sample produce the same CDR3. The V gene is TRBV5-1, the J gene TRBJ1-1; 9 positions match TRBD1. The V and J ends lost 3 bases and 1 base, in that order; junction bases with no gene match: 4. CDR1 SGHRS and CDR2 YFSETQ come from the germline V gene. This CDR3 contains 15 residues. CDR3 sequence (DNA): TGCGCCAGCAGCTCGAGACAGGGGGAGAACACTGAAGCTTTCTTT. Its protein is CASSSRQGENTEAFF.

Notes on this clone: Other DNA sequences in this specimen translate into the identical CDR3. This chain connects TRBV29-1 to TRBJ1-5; tentatively, D is TRBD1 (5 bases). The CDR3 runs 13 residues. V was clipped by 4 bases and J by 4 bases, with 11 bases between them. Germline CDR1 reads SQVTM; CDR2 reads ANQGSEA. DNA of the CDR3: TGCAGCGTTGCCCCAGGGTTAAATCAGCCCCAGCATTTT. This translates into CSVAPGLNQPQHF.

This chain links TRBV11-1 with TRBJ2-5; D may be TRBD2 (6 bases). In germline, CDR1 is SGHAT, CDR2 FQDESV (reference sequence). The length of the CDR3 is 14 residues. V lost 6 bases and J lost 1, with 12 bases in between. This CDR3 is CASREGGVQETQYF. In DNA, the CDR3 is TGTGCCAGCAGAGAGGGAGGAGTCCAAGAGACCCAGTACTTC.

V and J are TRBV4-3 and TRBJ2-7; no clear D. CDR1 LGHNA and CDR2 YSLEER come from the germline V gene. Trimming pared 0 bases from V and 1 base from J, leaving 7 bases between. The CDR3 consists of 14 residues. This chain's CDR3 is CASSQDIESYEQYF. CDR3 DNA: TGCGCCAGCAGCCAAGATATCGAATCCTACGAGCAGTACTTC.

This chain uses TRBV6-5 with TRBJ1-1; perhaps TRBD1 as D (5 bases). The CDR3 spans 11 residues. Germline CDR1 is MNHEY and CDR2 is SVGAGI. Trimming stripped 7 bases from V and 10 bases from J, with 13 bases between. This CDR3 reads CASIHGGGAFF. The CDR3 DNA sequence: TGTGCCAGCATCCACGGGGGGGGAGCTTTCTTT.

The J gene is TRBJ2-5, the V gene TRBV11-2, with D uncertain. The end of the DNA fits TRBJ2-7 better, so the J call may be wrong. This CDR3 comprises 12 residues. CDR1 is SGHAT, CDR2 FQNNGV, per germline. CDR3 sequence reads: CASSLGLGEQYF. The CDR3 DNA reads as TGTGCCAGCAGCTTAGGACTCGGCGAGCAGTACTTC.

This rearrangement joins TRBV28 to TRBJ1-5, with TRBD1 as a possible D gene (5 bases). Germline V gene data show CDR1 as MDHEN and CDR2 as SYDVKM. Deletions cut 5 bases from V and 5 bases from J, with 19 bases between. The CDR3 loop spans 16 amino acids. The CDR3 loop is CASSPFGREYDQPQHF. DNA for the CDR3: TGTGCCAGCAGTCCATTCGGCAGGGAGTACGATCAGCCCCAGCATTTT.

The rearrangement uses TRBV13 and TRBJ2-5; 9 positions match TRBD2. CDR1 PRHDT and CDR2 FYEKMQ come from the germline V gene (reference sequence). The CDR3 has 15 amino acids. Germline trimming cut 2 bases from V and 4 bases from J; bases unmatched to any gene: 5. The CDR3 here is CASSLPAGGIETQYF. The DNA of the CDR3 is TGTGCCAGCAGCTTACCAGCGGGAGGAATAGAGACCCAGTACTTC.

CDR3 loop: CASSGTGNVEKLFF. The DNA of the CDR3 is TGTGCCAGCAGTGGTACAGGGAATGTGGAAAAACTGTTTTTT. This chain uses TRBV6-6 with TRBJ1-4, with D possibly being TRBD1 (6 bases). Trimming took off 5 bases at V and 8 bases at J, with 15 bases between the two ends. CDR1 MNHNY and CDR2 SVGAGI come from the germline V gene (reference sequence). This CDR3 contains 14 residues.

This clone was detected only once. The chain is built from TRBV10-1 and TRBJ1-4, with a tentative D call TRBD1 (5 bases). Germline-derived CDR1 and CDR2 are WNHNN and SYGVQD (reference sequence). CDR3 length equals 15 residues. The germline V and J ends were trimmed by 7 bases and 8 bases, with 20 bases remaining between them. CDR3: CASIPLPGEQEKLFF. The DNA of the CDR3 is TGCGCCAGCATCCCCCTCCCGGGGGAACAAGAAAAACTGTTTTTT.

The chain has TRBV2 and TRBJ2-7; 11 bases agree with TRBD1. CDR1 SNHLY and CDR2 FYNNEI come from the germline V gene. The junction had 18 bases not matched to a gene; V was cut back by 10 bases and J by 7 bases. This CDR3 comprises 16 residues. The CDR3 region is CATLSEGTGGTKEQYF. As DNA, the CDR3 is TGTGCCACCCTGTCGGAGGGGACAGGGGGGACGAAAGAGCAGTACTTC.